Below are 25 T cell receptor beta chains sequenced from a single sample in a study of CD8 T cells in ankylosing spondylitis. TCRdb re-called the 5' RACE reads through MiXCR, storing one row per CDR3 protein. Of approximately 220,000 distinct CDR3 sequences listed, more than 25% are singletons. Sequencing input: blood, either unsorted or a sorted T cell fraction (not recorded which). The receptors originated from a male donor with ankylosing spondylitis or in good health (not recorded which).

This clonotype was counted many times. V and J are TRBV5-1 and TRBJ2-1; D gene uncertain. V lost 0 bases to trimming and J lost 9 bases, with 13 bases between them. The CDR3 runs 14 residues. The germline V gene encodes CDR1 SGHRS and CDR2 YFSETQ. The CDR3: CASSLGTKGLEQFF. CDR3 sequence (DNA): TGCGCCAGCAGCTTGGGTACCAAAGGGCTTGAGCAGTTCTTC.

This clonotype was detected once. The chain is built from TRBV10-1 and TRBJ2-5; D gene unclear. Germline values: CDR1 WNHNN, CDR2 SYGVQD (reference sequence). This CDR3 comprises 13 residues. Trimming pared 4 bases from V and 5 bases from J, leaving 11 bases between. DNA of the CDR3: TGCGCCAGCAGTGGGACCTTCGGGGAGACCCAGTACTTC. Translation gives CASSGTFGETQYF.

This sequence joins TRBV21-1 and TRBJ2-1; no DNA check was done on the table's D call, TRBD2. TRBV21-1 is deemed a pseudogene. There are 15 residues in the CDR3. CDR3 nucleotide sequence: TGTGCCAGCAGCTTAGGGCGGGAAGGCCCCAATGAGCAGTTCTTC. Protein sequence: CASSLGREGPNEQFF.

The V call is TRBV5-1, the J call TRBJ2-7; possibly TRBD1 for D (7 bases). Trimming removed 4 bases from V and 2 bases from J, with 16 bases in between. The CDR3 has 15 amino acids. CDR1 is SGHRS, CDR2 YFSETQ, per germline. The CDR3 region is CASSLSTGRTYEQYF. In DNA form, the CDR3 reads TGCGCCAGCAGCCTATCGACAGGGAGGACCTACGAGCAGTACTTC. Variable domain in full (rest from reference TRBV5-1 and TRBJ2-7): KAGVTQTPRYLIKTRGQQVTLSCSPISGHRSVSWYQQTPGQGLQFLFEYFSETQRNKGNFPGRFSGRQFSNSRSEMNVSTLELGDSALYLCASSLSTGRTYEQYFGPGTRLTVT.

The sample holds many counts of this clonotype. The chain is built from TRBV20-1 and TRBJ2-6, with D perhaps matching TRBD1 or TRBD2 (6 bases each). Germline CDR1 and CDR2: DFQATT and SNEGSKA (reference sequence). This CDR3 has 14 residues. Trimming removed 5 bases at V and 2 bases at J, with 10 bases between. The DNA of the CDR3 is TGCAGTGCTCCAGGGGAGGCTGGGGCCAACGTCCTGACTTTC. Its protein product is CSAPGEAGANVLTF.

The chain combines TRBV6-5 with TRBJ2-1, with TRBD2 matching over 9 bases. Germline V gives CDR1 MNHEY, CDR2 SVGAGI. This CDR3 has 17 residues. Trimming cost V 3 bases and J 7 bases; bases outside gene matches: 13. CDR3 residues: CASSYAIGSGRRNEQFF. The DNA of the CDR3 is TGTGCCAGCAGTTATGCCATTGGGAGCGGGAGGCGTAATGAGCAGTTCTTC.

This chain joins TRBV20-1 and TRBJ2-5; 7 nucleotides match TRBD1. There are 14 residues in the CDR3. Trimming at V came to 4 bases and at J to 5 bases, leaving 10 bases not matched to a gene. The germline V gene has CDR1 DFQATT and CDR2 SNEGSKA (reference sequence). The CDR3 spells CSATPGRGSETQYF. CDR3 coding DNA: TGCAGTGCTACTCCGGGCAGGGGGTCGGAGACCCAGTACTTC.

At least ten counts were recorded for this clonotype. The chain uses TRBV5-1 and TRBJ2-7, with D uncertain. CDR1 is SGHRS and CDR2 is YFSETQ in the germline V gene. The CDR3 is 13 amino acids. V lost 4 bases and J lost 1, with 9 bases in between. CDR3 coding DNA: TGCGCCAGCAGCCCGGAACTGTCCTACGAGCAGTACTTC. Protein product: CASSPELSYEQYF.

The rearrangement joins TRBV18 to TRBJ2-1; 11 nucleotides line up with TRBD2. Trimming removed 0 bases from V and 9 bases from J; junction bases left unmatched: 13. The CDR3 runs to 18 residues. CDR1 is KGHSH, CDR2 LQKENI, per germline. The CDR3 loop is CASSPPSTSGTGRSEQFF. Here the CDR3 DNA reads TGTGCCAGCTCACCACCATCGACTAGCGGGACGGGGAGGAGTGAGCAGTTCTTC.

A few counts support this clonotype. The rearrangement uses TRBV11-2 and TRBJ2-1; either TRBD1 or TRBD2 may fit D (6 bases each). V gave up 1 base and J gave up 7 bases, with 23 bases separating them. The CDR3 totals 18 residues. The germline CDR1 and CDR2 sequences are SGHAT and FQNNGV. In DNA form, the CDR3 reads TGTGCCAGCAGCTTAGGGGAAGTTGGGGGGCCGATGGGGAATGAGCAGTTCTTC. Its translation is CASSLGEVGGPMGNEQFF.

This clonotype was recorded many times. The chain uses TRBV6-1 and TRBJ1-3; no reliable D call. The CDR3 loop spans 11 amino acids. Germline assignment: CDR1 MNHNS and CDR2 SASEGT. Trimming shortened V by 6 bases and J by 9 bases, and 9 bases separated the two germline ends. CDR3 bases: TGTGCCAGCAGGGGAGGAGGCACCATATATTTT. Translation: CASRGGGTIYF.

The J gene is TRBJ2-3, the V gene TRBV20-1; D possibly corresponds to TRBD2 (6 bases). The CDR3 loop spans 15 amino acids. Trimming took off 4 bases at V and 1 base at J, with 15 bases between the two ends. Germline V CDR1 and CDR2: DFQATT, SNEGSKA (reference sequence). CDR3 residues: CSAIPGRDGTDTQYF. In nucleotides, the CDR3 is TGCAGTGCTATTCCGGGGCGGGATGGCACAGATACGCAGTATTTT.

The chain recombines TRBV28 with TRBJ1-2, with a tentative D call TRBD1 (6 bases). The germline V gene has CDR1 MDHEN and CDR2 SYDVKM. V lost 5 bases to trimming and J lost 3 bases, with 16 bases between them. The CDR3 length is 15 residues. The CDR3 sequence is CASSTLSGGDYGYTF. The DNA of the CDR3 is TGTGCCAGCAGTACGTTGTCCGGGGGCGACTATGGCTACACCTTC.

This clonotype was observed at least ten times. This chain joins TRBV18 and TRBJ2-1; 7 bases align to TRBD2. CDR1 is KGHSH, CDR2 LQKENI, per germline. The CDR3 runs to 14 residues. V trimming: 0 bases; J trimming: 6 bases; junction bases outside the gene matches: 2. CDR3 DNA: TGTGCCAGCTCACCACCGACTAGCTCCAATGAGCAGTTCTTC. Encoded protein: CASSPPTSSNEQFF.

This clonotype was seen at least ten times. The V call is TRBV12-3 or TRBV12-4, the J call TRBJ2-5, with 9 bases aligning to TRBD2. J was trimmed by 5 bases and V by 3 bases; bases with no gene match: 4. The CDR3 sequence is 14 residues long. The CDR3 DNA is TGTGCCAGCAGTTTTGCGGGAGGGCGCGAGACCCAGTACTTC. The encoded protein is CASSFAGGRETQYF.

The V and J genes are TRBV5-1 and TRBJ2-5; the D is unclear. V was shortened by 4 bases and J by 0 bases, with 7 bases between the two germline ends. CDR3 size: 13 residues. Germline lookup yields CDR1 SGHRS and CDR2 YFSETQ. CDR3 sequence (DNA): TGCGCCAGCAGCACGAGACACCAAGAGACCCAGTACTTC. Translation: CASSTRHQETQYF.

By its share, this clonotype is medium-sized. The V and J genes are TRBV5-1 and TRBJ2-5; D possibly uses TRBD1 or TRBD2 (5 bases each). V lost 4 bases and J 0 bases, leaving 10 bases between the germline ends. CDR3 size: 14 residues. Germline lookup yields CDR1 SGHRS and CDR2 YFSETQ. In nucleotides, the CDR3 is TGCGCCAGCAGCCGGGGCCGGGACCAAGAGACCCAGTACTTC. Translating gives CASSRGRDQETQYF.

This clonotype was seen ten or more times. The rearrangement uses TRBV29-1 and TRBJ2-1; D is perhaps TRBD1 (6 bases). This CDR3 has 13 amino acids. Germline values: CDR1 SQVTM, CDR2 ANQGSEA. Trimming pared 7 bases from V and 2 bases from J, leaving 12 bases between. CDR3 region: CSAVRDTYNEQFF. DNA for the CDR3: TGCAGCGCTGTCCGGGACACCTACAATGAGCAGTTCTTC.

The chain recombines TRBV6-1 with TRBJ1-6, with D perhaps matching TRBD1 (6 bases). V shed 7 bases and J shed 7 bases, with 14 bases lying between them. The CDR3 extends over 14 amino acids. Germline CDR1 MNHNS, CDR2 SASEGT. The chain's CDR3 is CASKRTARNSPLHF. CDR3 in DNA: TGTGCCAGCAAGAGGACAGCCAGAAATTCACCCCTCCACTTT.

This clonotype was observed many times. The V call is TRBV7-9, the J call TRBJ2-5; 10 bases align to TRBD2. V gave up 1 base and J gave up 1 base; unmatched junction bases: 3. The CDR3 totals 16 residues. Germline loops: CDR1 SEHNR, CDR2 FQNEAQ (reference sequence). CDR3 in amino acids: CASSLVWTSGQETQYF. For the CDR3, the DNA is TGTGCCAGCAGCTTAGTATGGACTAGCGGCCAAGAGACCCAGTACTTC. The full variable domain, in which reference TRBV7-9 and TRBJ2-5 provide the parts outside the CDR3, is DTGVSQNPRHKITKRGQNVTFRCDPISEHNRLYWYRQTLGQGPEFLTYFQNEAQLEKSRLLSDRFSAERPKGSFSTLEIQRTEQGDSAMYLCASSLVWTSGQETQYFGPGTRLLVL.

Remarks on this clonotype: A junction end diverges from the germline sequence, so it may reflect a read error. In nucleotides, the CDR3 is TGTGCCAGTAGTTCGCCCAGGGTAAAGTTCTATGGCTACACCTTC. This sequence encodes CASSSPRVKFYGYTF. V is TRBV6-5 and J is TRBJ1-2; the D gene is possibly TRBD1 (5 bases). Germline values: CDR1 MNHEY, CDR2 SVGAGI. This CDR3 spans 15 amino acids.

This clonotype showed up many times. V and J are TRBV6-5 and TRBJ2-7; D is possibly TRBD2 (6 bases). The CDR3 loop spans 12 amino acids. Trimming removed 10 bases at V and 1 base at J, with 11 bases between. Germline V lookup: CDR1 MNHEY, CDR2 SVGAGI. Here the CDR3 DNA reads TGTGCCACCGGGACTGGTTCCTACGAGCAGTACTTC. Its protein is CATGTGSYEQYF.

This clonotype showed up many times. The V and J genes are TRBV20-1 and TRBJ2-7; 7 nucleotides agree with TRBD2. Germline V gene sequence: CDR1 DFQATT, CDR2 SNEGSKA (reference sequence). The CDR3 covers 14 residues. V gave up 2 bases and J gave up 7 bases; unmatched junction bases: 11. This CDR3 is CSARISGRAGEQYF. The CDR3 bases are TGCAGTGCTAGAATTAGCGGGCGGGCGGGGGAGCAGTACTTC.

This clonotype was observed at least ten times. The rearrangement links TRBV4-2 to TRBJ1-2; D possibly corresponds to TRBD1 (6 bases). Trimming removed 0 bases at V and 0 bases at J, with 17 bases between. The CDR3 runs 18 residues. Germline CDR1 and CDR2: LGHNA and YNFKEQ. CDR3 loop: CASSQDLGQLTANYGYTF. The CDR3 coding sequence is TGTGCCAGCAGCCAAGATCTCGGACAGCTTACCGCTAACTATGGCTACACCTTC.

This clonotype was seen ten or more times. The chain carries TRBV11-2 and TRBJ2-7; TRBD1 matches at 7 bases. CDR1 and CDR2 (germline): SGHAT, FQNNGV. V was clipped by 5 bases and J by 2 bases; unmatched bases: 6. The CDR3 length is 14 residues. The CDR3 sequence: CASSPLGTAYEQYF. In nucleotides, the CDR3 is TGTGCCAGCAGCCCACTAGGGACAGCCTACGAGCAGTACTTC.